The 31 T cell receptor beta chains below were found in one sample sequenced in a study of blood T cell repertoires in COVID-19. Sequencing was performed with immunoSEQ multiplex PCR; in TCRdb, only in-frame clones are kept and a portion is missing. The data contain about 57,000 clones, 88% of them singletons. Sequenced material: peripheral blood. Receptor source: a human donor in a cohort sampled during active COVID-19.

This chain links TRBV27 with TRBJ1-5, with 7 bases aligning to TRBD1. V shed 4 bases and J 6 bases; nucleotides not matched to a gene: 6. The CDR3 extends over 14 amino acids. Germline CDR1 and CDR2: MNHEY and SMNVEV (reference sequence). The CDR3 DNA follows: TGTGCCAGCAGTTCTCGACAGGGAGGTCAGCCCCAGCATTTT. Translation gives CASSSRQGGQPQHF.

This rearrangement joins TRBV7-2 to TRBJ2-1; 9 nucleotides line up with TRBD2. Germline V gene lookup returns CDR1 SGHTA and CDR2 FQGNSA. Unmatched junction bases numbered 4, after V lost 2 bases and J lost 5 bases. The CDR3 sequence is 15 residues long. The CDR3 DNA reads TGTGCCAGCAGCTTAAGGCGGGAGGGGAACAATGAGCAGTTCTTC. This translates into CASSLRREGNNEQFF.

CDR3 coding DNA: TGTGCCAGCAGCCCGAATAGCTACACCGGGGAGCTGTTTTTT. Residues: CASSPNSYTGELFF. The V and J genes are TRBV7-9 and TRBJ2-2, with D unclear. The V gene's germline CDR1 is SEHNR and CDR2 FQNEAQ (reference sequence). The V end was cut by 5 bases, the J end by 3 bases, with 10 bases between. The CDR3 has 14 residues.

V gene TRBV5-6 combines with J gene TRBJ1-6; a weak D match, TRBD1 (6 bases). Trimming removed 0 bases from V and 7 bases from J, with 17 bases in between. Looked up from germline, CDR1 is SGHDT and CDR2 is YYEEEE. This CDR3 contains 17 residues. CDR3 sequence reads: CASSLEAGALGNSPLHF. The CDR3 bases are TGTGCCAGCAGCTTGGAGGCAGGGGCCCTCGGGAATTCACCCCTCCACTTT.

The J gene is TRBJ2-1, the V gene TRBV5-1, with TRBD1 matching 8 bases. Germline V gene sequence: CDR1 SGHRS, CDR2 YFSETQ. There are 14 residues in the CDR3. J lost 7 bases, V lost 4 bases, and 7 bases had no gene match. The CDR3 sequence is CASSTGTGGNEQFF. Written as DNA, the CDR3 is TGCGCCAGCAGCACCGGGACAGGTGGGAATGAGCAGTTCTTC.

This chain joins TRBV18 and TRBJ1-3; D perhaps matches TRBD1 (5 bases). Germline V CDR1 and CDR2: KGHSH, LQKENI. V shed 3 bases and J shed 3 bases, with 18 bases lying between them. The CDR3 length is 17 residues. CDR3 region: CASSPTGPSSFGNTIYF. CDR3 in DNA: TGTGCCAGCTCACCCACAGGCCCTTCGTCTTTTGGAAACACCATATATTTT.

This chain links TRBV9 with TRBJ2-1; 8 positions match TRBD2. Germline trimming cut 6 bases from V and 2 bases from J; bases unmatched to any gene: 7. Germline CDR1 and CDR2: SGDLS and YYNGEE. The CDR3 contains 15 residues. CDR3 DNA: TGTGCCAGCACTCCGGGAGGGGGTGCCTACAATGAGCAGTTCTTC. Amino acid sequence: CASTPGGGAYNEQFF.

V gene TRBV4-3 combines with J gene TRBJ1-2, with 10 bases matching TRBD1. V trimming: 4 bases; J trimming: 7 bases; junction bases outside the gene matches: 0. Per the germline V gene, CDR1 is LGHNA and CDR2 is YSLEER. The CDR3 runs 12 residues. CDR3 protein: CASSRTGGGYTF. The CDR3 coding sequence is TGCGCCAGCAGCCGGACAGGGGGTGGCTACACCTTC.

V usage is TRBV7-2 and J usage is TRBJ2-4; 12 bases line up with TRBD2. V shed 3 bases and J 1 base; nucleotides not matched to a gene: 1. The CDR3 is 16 amino acids. Germline-derived CDR1 and CDR2 are SGHTA and FQGNSA. The CDR3 DNA is TGTGCCAGCAGCTTTCTAGCGGGAGGGGCCAAAAACATTCAGTACTTC. Translation: CASSFLAGGAKNIQYF.

The chain combines TRBV7-2 with TRBJ2-5, with 7 positions matching TRBD1. Per the germline V gene, CDR1 is SGHTA and CDR2 is FQGNSA. The CDR3 consists of 15 residues. Trimming cost V 2 bases and J 5 bases; bases outside gene matches: 8. CDR3 residues: CASSLMTGLGETQYF. The CDR3 DNA sequence: TGTGCCAGCAGCTTAATGACAGGGCTCGGCGAGACCCAGTACTTC.

The chain is built from TRBV3-1 (or the pseudogene TRBV3-2) and TRBJ2-6; D might be TRBD2 (5 bases). V lost 6 bases and J 0 bases, leaving 15 bases between the germline ends. The length of the CDR3 is 17 residues. Germline loops: CDR1 LGHDT, CDR2 YNNKEL (reference sequence). CDR3 sequence: CASSMTIGVSGANVLTF. DNA for the CDR3: TGTGCCAGCAGTATGACTATCGGGGTCTCTGGGGCCAACGTCCTGACTTTC.

DNA of the CDR3: TGTGCCAGCAGCTTAGGGGGCAACCAAGAGACCCAGTACTTC. Translating gives CASSLGGNQETQYF. This chain uses TRBV5-4 with TRBJ2-5, with 7 bases aligning to TRBD1. The CDR3 runs 14 residues. The trim removed 2 bases at V and 0 bases at J, leaving 1 base unmatched. Germline V gives CDR1 SGHNT, CDR2 YYREEE (reference sequence).

The chain couples TRBV28 to TRBJ1-6, with TRBD1 matching over 9 bases. This CDR3 has 15 amino acids. Germline trimming cut 6 bases from V and 10 bases from J; bases unmatched to any gene: 10. The V gene's germline CDR1 is MDHEN and CDR2 SYDVKM. The CDR3 sequence is CASRLQGAGESPLHF. The CDR3 DNA follows: TGTGCCAGCAGACTACAGGGGGCAGGTGAATCACCCCTCCACTTT.

This clone was seen a handful of times. The chain employs TRBV19 and TRBJ2-5; 7 nucleotides line up with TRBD2. This CDR3 has 13 amino acids. V lost 7 bases and J lost 4; bases outside the gene matches: 6. In germline, CDR1 is LNHDA, CDR2 SQIVND (reference sequence). This CDR3 is CASNSGGAETQYF. The CDR3 coding sequence is TGTGCCAGTAATTCGGGGGGAGCAGAGACCCAGTACTTC.

CDR3 bases: TGCACCAGCAGCCAACCTGCGGGAGAGACCGGGGAGCTGTTTTTT. Encoded protein: CTSSQPAGETGELFF. The chain is built from TRBV1 and TRBJ2-2; the table's D call, TRBD2, was not checked against the DNA. TRBV1 is a pseudogene segment. This CDR3 spans 15 amino acids.

This chain joins TRBV18 and TRBJ2-7, with D hard to call. Germline lookup yields CDR1 KGHSH and CDR2 LQKENI. Trimming left V 6 bases short and J 1 base short, with 10 bases between. The CDR3 is 13 residues long. CDR3 region: CASSLPVSYEQYF. The CDR3 coding sequence is TGTGCCAGCTCCCTGCCAGTATCCTACGAGCAGTACTTC. Combining the CDR3 with reference TRBV18 and TRBJ2-7 gives the whole variable domain NAGVMQNPRHLVRRRGQEARLRCSPMKGHSHVYWYRQLPEEGLKFMVYLQKENIIDESGMPKERFSAEFPKEGPSILRIQQVVRGDSAAYFCASSLPVSYEQYFGPGTRLTVT.

The rearrangement uses TRBV6-2 or TRBV6-3 and TRBJ1-1, with 7 bases lining up with TRBD1. Germline V gives CDR1 MNHEY, CDR2 SVGEGT. The CDR3 has 14 residues. Unmatched junction bases numbered 9, after V lost 5 bases and J lost 6 bases. CDR3 nucleotides: TGTGCCAGCAGTCCCCGTTACAGGGGCGCTGAAGCTTTCTTT. Translation gives CASSPRYRGAEAFF.

CDR3 sequence reads: CASSPLLLGTEAFF. The DNA for the CDR3 is TGTGCCAGCAGTCCATTATTACTTGGCACTGAAGCTTTCTTT. V is TRBV13 and J is TRBJ1-1; D gene uncertain. Germline V gene sequence: CDR1 PRHDT, CDR2 FYEKMQ (reference sequence). This CDR3 comprises 14 residues. V was pared by 6 bases and J by 4 bases, with 15 bases between.

This chain connects TRBV10-3 to TRBJ2-1; 8 nucleotides align to TRBD1. V trimming: 6 bases; J trimming: 7 bases; junction bases outside the gene matches: 5. There are 13 residues in the CDR3. Germline CDR1 reads ENHRY; CDR2 reads SYGVKD. The CDR3 coding sequence is TGTGCCATCAGGGGGACAGGAATTAATGAGCAGTTCTTC. Its translation is CAIRGTGINEQFF.

The chain recombines TRBV15 with TRBJ2-1; 9 nucleotides line up with TRBD2. This CDR3 spans 17 amino acids. Germline-derived CDR1 and CDR2 are LNHNV and YYDKDF (reference sequence). J gave up 8 bases and V 0 bases, and 11 bases lay outside the gene matches. This CDR3 is CATSRDLGLAGTYEQFF. The CDR3 coding sequence is TGTGCCACCAGCAGAGATCTTGGCCTAGCGGGAACATATGAGCAGTTCTTC. Complete variable domain (other parts from reference TRBV15 and TRBJ2-1): DAMVIQNPRYQVTQFGKPVTLSCSQTLNHNVMYWYQQKSSQAPKLLFHYYDKDFNNEADTPDNFQSRRPNTSFCFLDIRSPGLGDTAMYLCATSRDLGLAGTYEQFFGPGTRLTVL.

This clone was recorded only once. The chain carries TRBV10-3 and TRBJ2-7, with 7 bases lining up with TRBD1. With 10 bases clipped from V and 7 bases from J, the junction kept 13 bases outside the gene matches. The CDR3 spans 13 residues. Germline lookup yields CDR1 ENHRY and CDR2 SYGVKD. The CDR3 loop is CATAKGAEGEQYF. DNA for the CDR3: TGTGCCACCGCCAAGGGGGCCGAGGGTGAGCAGTACTTC.

The rearrangement uses TRBV19 and TRBJ2-7; 9 bases agree with TRBD1. The length of the CDR3 is 14 residues. Germline trimming cut 3 bases from V and 4 bases from J; bases unmatched to any gene: 4. Germline values: CDR1 LNHDA, CDR2 SQIVND (reference sequence). The CDR3 coding sequence is TGTGCCAGTAGTATTCGGACAGGGGTTTACGAGCAGTACTTC. Translation gives CASSIRTGVYEQYF.

The rearrangement uses TRBV11-3 and TRBJ1-5, with 7 bases lining up with TRBD1. V gave up 6 bases and J gave up 6 bases; unmatched junction bases: 14. The CDR3 extends over 16 amino acids. Looked up from germline, CDR1 is SGHNT and CDR2 is YENEEA. CDR3 sequence (DNA): TGTGCCAGCAGGAAGGACAGGTATTCTCTGAGTCAGCCCCAGCATTTT. It codes for CASRKDRYSLSQPQHF. Drawing the rest from reference TRBV11-3 and TRBJ1-5, the complete variable domain is EAGVVQSPRYKIIEKKQPVAFWCNPISGHNTLYWYLQNLGQGPELLIRYENEEAVDDSQLPKDRFSAERLKGVDSTLKIQPAELGDSAVYLCASRKDRYSLSQPQHFGDGTRLSIL.

DNA of the CDR3: TGTGCCATCAGGGGCTTAGCGGGGGACACCGGGGAGCTGTTTTTT. It codes for CAIRGLAGDTGELFF. V gene TRBV10-3 combines with J gene TRBJ2-2; TRBD2 agrees at 9 bases. The CDR3 loop spans 15 amino acids. Germline V CDR1 and CDR2: ENHRY, SYGVKD. J gave up 3 bases and V 6 bases, and 5 bases lay outside the gene matches.

The J gene is TRBJ1-4, the V gene TRBV18; 7 nucleotides align to TRBD1. There are 15 residues in the CDR3. Germline lookup yields CDR1 KGHSH and CDR2 LQKENI. After removal of 3 bases from V and 1 base from J, the junction contained 2 bases not matched to a gene. As DNA, the CDR3 is TGTGCCAGCTCACCGAGACAGGGAACTAATGAAAAACTGTTTTTT. This gives the protein CASSPRQGTNEKLFF.

The chain is built from TRBV18 and TRBJ1-4; 8 nucleotides agree with TRBD1. This CDR3 has 15 amino acids. Trimming removed 0 bases from V and 8 bases from J; junction bases left unmatched: 5. The germline V gene has CDR1 KGHSH and CDR2 LQKENI. The CDR3 coding sequence is TGTGCCAGCTCACCACCGGGACAGGCCAGCGAAAAACTGTTTTTT. It is translated as CASSPPGQASEKLFF.

This chain uses TRBV27 with TRBJ1-2; D ambiguous. This CDR3 is 13 amino acids long. The V gene lost 4 bases and the J gene lost 7 bases, with 13 bases spanning the gap. Germline CDR1 and CDR2: MNHEY and SMNVEV (reference sequence). As DNA, the CDR3 is TGTGCCAGCAGTTATACGAGGGAAGCTGGCTACACCTTC. Its translation: CASSYTREAGYTF.

V gene TRBV5-1 combines with J gene TRBJ2-1, with D possibly TRBD2 on 6 matching bases. In germline, CDR1 is SGHRS, CDR2 YFSETQ. Deletions cut 2 bases from V and 7 bases from J, with 22 bases between. The CDR3 consists of 17 residues. CDR3: CASSFQPGTLIGNEQFF. DNA for the CDR3: TGCGCCAGCAGCTTCCAGCCCGGGACTCTTATAGGGAATGAGCAGTTCTTC.

This clone has only one observation. The V gene is TRBV2, the J gene TRBJ2-5, with D possibly being TRBD2 (6 bases). CDR3 length: 13 amino acids. Per the germline V gene, CDR1 is SNHLY and CDR2 is FYNNEI. V was pared by 8 bases and J by 4 bases, with 14 bases between. CDR3 nucleotide sequence: TGTGCCAGCCGTCGGGGGTATTCAGAGACCCAGTACTTC. Translating it yields CASRRGYSETQYF.

The J gene is TRBJ2-3, the V gene TRBV11-2, with D perhaps matching TRBD2 (6 bases). CDR3 length: 15 amino acids. The germline CDR1 and CDR2 sequences are SGHAT and FQNNGV. V was shortened by 4 bases and J by 0 bases, with 11 bases between the two germline ends. CDR3: CASSSGTSSTDTQYF. For the CDR3, the DNA is TGTGCCAGCAGCTCCGGGACTTCTAGCACAGATACGCAGTATTTT.

This chain joins TRBV6-5 and TRBJ1-1, with D maybe TRBD1 (6 bases). The germline V gene encodes CDR1 MNHEY and CDR2 SVGAGI. CDR3 size: 15 residues. Trimming stripped 7 bases from V and 0 bases from J, with 15 bases between. The CDR3 spells CASKGHRNLNTEAFF. CDR3 sequence (DNA): TGTGCCAGCAAGGGACACAGGAATTTGAACACTGAAGCTTTCTTT.